These 20 T cell receptor beta chains originate from one sample sequenced in a study of blood T cell repertoires in COVID-19. Assay: immunoSEQ multiplex PCR; the TCRdb copy retains only in-frame clones and omits some. Of about 140,000 clones in the sample, over 75% were seen once. Sequenced input: peripheral blood. These receptors all come from a human donor in a cohort sampled during active COVID-19.

There are a few counts of this clone. This chain's CDR3 is CASSFGGNIQYF. CDR3 sequence (DNA): TGCGCCAGCAGCTTCGGAGGAAACATTCAGTACTTC. J is TRBJ2-4 and V is TRBV5-1, with D possibly being TRBD2 (5 bases). V gave up 2 bases and J gave up 6 bases, with 6 bases separating them. The CDR3 consists of 12 residues. Germline V gene sequence: CDR1 SGHRS, CDR2 YFSETQ. Full variable domain (missing parts from reference TRBV5-1 and TRBJ2-4): KAGVTQTPRYLIKTRGQQVTLSCSPISGHRSVSWYQQTPGQGLQFLFEYFSETQRNKGNFPGRFSGRQFSNSRSEMNVSTLELGDSALYLCASSFGGNIQYFGAGTRLSVL.

The chain combines TRBV24-1 with TRBJ2-3; TRBD2 is a possible D gene (6 bases). The V end lost 4 bases, the J end lost 0 bases, and 13 bases lay between the germline ends. CDR1 KGHDR and CDR2 SFDVKD come from the germline V gene. This CDR3 region has 16 residues. CDR3: CATSDSLADSTDTQYF. The DNA for the CDR3 is TGTGCCACCAGTGACTCCTTAGCGGATAGCACAGATACGCAGTATTTT.

This chain links TRBV27 with TRBJ1-5; a possible D gene is TRBD1 (5 bases). The CDR3 sequence is 17 residues long. Germline CDR1 reads MNHEY; CDR2 reads SMNVEV (reference sequence). The V end was cut by 5 bases, the J end by 3 bases, with 20 bases between. The CDR3 DNA reads as TGTGCCAGCAGTCCAAATCGTGGGGCTTCGTACAATCAGCCCCAGCATTTT. Amino acid sequence: CASSPNRGASYNQPQHF.

The J gene is TRBJ1-5, the V gene TRBV5-4; a weak D match, TRBD1 (6 bases). V was pared by 0 bases and J by 1 base, with 11 bases between. This CDR3 has 16 residues. Germline V CDR1 and CDR2: SGHNT, YYREEE (reference sequence). In DNA, the CDR3 is TGTGCCAGCAGCTTGGGAGGCAGGGGAAGCAATCAGCCCCAGCATTTT. It is translated as CASSLGGRGSNQPQHF.

This chain uses TRBV29-1 with TRBJ1-5; 7 bases map to TRBD1. The CDR3 contains 13 residues. The V gene end was trimmed by 6 bases and the J gene end by 3 bases; junction bases not matched to a gene: 5. CDR1 and CDR2 (germline): SQVTM, ANQGSEA. The CDR3 is CSVRTGDNQPQHF. For the CDR3, the DNA is TGCAGCGTCCGGACAGGCGACAATCAGCCCCAGCATTTT.

The chain employs TRBV5-1 and TRBJ2-7; possible D gene TRBD1, 5 bases. This CDR3 region has 13 residues. V lost 3 bases and J 2 bases, leaving 9 bases between the germline ends. Germline loops: CDR1 SGHRS, CDR2 YFSETQ. The CDR3 here is CASSSQVTYEQYF. CDR3 coding DNA: TGCGCCAGCAGCTCACAGGTTACCTACGAGCAGTACTTC.

CDR3 in DNA: TGCGCCAGCAGCTTGGGAATCGGACAGGGGGTTCGAGCTTTCTTT. Its protein is CASSLGIGQGVRAFF. This chain links TRBV5-1 with TRBJ1-1; 10 positions agree with TRBD1. V was pared by 0 bases and J by 10 bases, with 9 bases of the junction left unmatched. This CDR3 region has 15 residues. Germline assignment: CDR1 SGHRS and CDR2 YFSETQ.

The sample holds a few counts of this clone. V usage is TRBV10-3 and J usage is TRBJ1-5, with 12 bases aligning to TRBD1. J gave up 0 bases and V 6 bases, and 12 bases lay outside the gene matches. Germline CDR1 reads ENHRY; CDR2 reads SYGVKD. The CDR3 has 19 residues. This CDR3 is CAISSRRDRGPLSNQPQHF. The CDR3 region has the DNA TGTGCCATCAGCTCCCGCCGGGACAGGGGGCCCCTTAGCAATCAGCCCCAGCATTTT.

V usage is TRBV6-4 and J usage is TRBJ2-7; 8 nucleotides line up with TRBD2. This CDR3 is built from 13 residues. The V and J ends lost 7 bases and 5 bases, in that order; junction bases with no gene match: 7. CDR1 is MRHNA and CDR2 is SNTAGT in the germline V gene. The CDR3 sequence is CASMQAAGDEQYV. CDR3 sequence (DNA): TGTGCCAGCATGCAGGCAGCGGGGGACGAGCAGTACGTC.

This chain's CDR3 is CASSFGLAGFSYNEQFF. As DNA, the CDR3 is TGTGCCAGCAGCTTCGGACTAGCGGGTTTTTCCTACAATGAGCAGTTCTTC. The rearrangement uses TRBV11-2 and TRBJ2-1, with 11 bases that match TRBD2. The ends lost 3 bases at V and 1 base at J; junction bases unmatched: 5. CDR1 and CDR2 from the germline V gene are SGHAT and FQNNGV. There are 17 residues in the CDR3.

The J gene is TRBJ2-5, the V gene TRBV7-9; 7 bases are a match to TRBD1. This CDR3 region has 14 residues. The junction had 3 bases not matched to a gene; V was cut back by 1 base and J by 4 bases. Per the germline V gene, CDR1 is SEHNR and CDR2 is FQNEAQ (reference sequence). DNA for the CDR3: TGTGCCAGCAGCTTAGGGCAGGGGGTAGAGACCCAGTACTTC. Encoded protein: CASSLGQGVETQYF.

The chain carries TRBV6-5 and TRBJ2-7; no reliable D call. V lost 10 bases to trimming and J lost 2 bases, with 15 bases between them. Germline CDR1 and CDR2: MNHEY and SVGAGI. The CDR3 loop spans 13 amino acids. CDR3 loop: CATSPSTTYEQYV. Here the CDR3 DNA reads TGTGCCACGAGCCCATCAACGACCTACGAGCAGTACGTC.

V usage is TRBV6-1 and J usage is TRBJ2-7; 8 nucleotides agree with TRBD2. CDR3 size: 13 residues. The J segment lost 2 bases and the V segment lost 8 bases, leaving 5 bases of the junction unmatched. In germline, CDR1 is MNHNS, CDR2 SASEGT. The CDR3 DNA is TGTGCCAGCGGCATAGCGGGGCCCTACGAGCAGTACTTC. This codes for CASGIAGPYEQYF.

This clone turned up a few times. The chain combines TRBV5-4 with TRBJ1-5; D is unclear. The germline V gene has CDR1 SGHNT and CDR2 YYREEE (reference sequence). V lost 2 bases and J 5 bases, leaving 8 bases between the germline ends. The length of the CDR3 is 13 residues. The CDR3 sequence is CASSFGGDQPQHF. In nucleotides, the CDR3 is TGTGCCAGCAGCTTTGGAGGAGATCAGCCCCAGCATTTT.

CDR3 loop: CASKRGGSGTEAFF. DNA of the CDR3: TGTGCCAGCAAGCGCGGGGGATCTGGCACTGAAGCTTTCTTT. This chain joins TRBV3-1 (or the pseudogene TRBV3-2) and TRBJ1-1; D might be TRBD1 (5 bases). Germline-derived CDR1 and CDR2 are LGHDT and YNNKEL (reference sequence). The length of the CDR3 is 14 residues. V shed 7 bases and J shed 4 bases, with 16 bases lying between them.

This clone was observed a single time. The chain uses TRBV5-8 and TRBJ1-2; D is undetermined. Germline lookup yields CDR1 SGHTS and CDR2 YDEGEE. The V end was cut by 1 base, the J end by 4 bases, with 17 bases between. The CDR3 consists of 16 residues. The DNA of the CDR3 is TGTGCCAGCAGCTTGTGGGCGGTGTCTGGAGGCTATGGCTACACCTTC. Its translation is CASSLWAVSGGYGYTF. Supplemented by reference TRBV5-8 and TRBJ1-2, the full variable domain reads EAGVTQSPTHLIKTRGQQATLRCSPISGHTSVYWYQQALGLGLQFLLWYDEGEERNRGNFPPRFSGRQFPNYSSELNVNALELEDSALYLCASSLWAVSGGYGYTFGSGTRLTVV.

The chain combines TRBV4-1 with TRBJ2-1, with a possible D match to TRBD1 (5 bases). This CDR3 comprises 16 residues. Looked up from germline, CDR1 is MGHRA and CDR2 is YSYEKL. Trimming cost V 3 bases and J 5 bases, with 17 bases left between them. The CDR3 is CASSQWVGRVDNEQFF. The CDR3 DNA follows: TGCGCCAGCAGCCAGTGGGTTGGCAGGGTTGACAATGAGCAGTTCTTC.

This sequence joins TRBV7-8 and TRBJ2-6; D perhaps matches TRBD1 (6 bases). Between the trimmed V and J ends, which lost 6 bases and 4 bases, there was a span of 13 bases. CDR3 length: 15 amino acids. Germline V gene data show CDR1 as SGHVS and CDR2 as FQNEAQ. For the CDR3, the DNA is TGTGCCAGCAGGCGTAGGGGGTCAGGGGCCAACGTCCTGACTTTC. It encodes CASRRRGSGANVLTF. The variable domain in full, completed from reference TRBV7-8 and TRBJ2-6, reads GAGVSQSPRYKVAKRGQDVALRCDPISGHVSLFWYQQALGQGPEFLTYFQNEAQLDKSGLPSDRFFAERPEGSVSTLKIQRTQQEDSAVYLCASRRRGSGANVLTFGAGSRLTVL.

The chain has TRBV19 and TRBJ1-1; tentative D call: TRBD1 (6 bases). CDR1 LNHDA and CDR2 SQIVND come from the germline V gene (reference sequence). The CDR3 runs to 13 residues. The ends were cut back, 4 bases at V and 11 bases at J, with 17 bases in the middle. DNA for the CDR3: TGTGCCAGTAGTACGGGGGGCGTAGCGGGCGCTTTCTTT. Protein: CASSTGGVAGAFF.

The chain uses TRBV6-5 and TRBJ1-1, with D unclear. The germline V gene encodes CDR1 MNHEY and CDR2 SVGAGI. V shed 2 bases and J shed 6 bases, with 16 bases lying between them. This CDR3 is built from 15 residues. The CDR3 is CASSYRTAWGAEAFF. CDR3 DNA: TGTGCCAGCAGTTACCGGACCGCGTGGGGAGCTGAAGCTTTCTTT.